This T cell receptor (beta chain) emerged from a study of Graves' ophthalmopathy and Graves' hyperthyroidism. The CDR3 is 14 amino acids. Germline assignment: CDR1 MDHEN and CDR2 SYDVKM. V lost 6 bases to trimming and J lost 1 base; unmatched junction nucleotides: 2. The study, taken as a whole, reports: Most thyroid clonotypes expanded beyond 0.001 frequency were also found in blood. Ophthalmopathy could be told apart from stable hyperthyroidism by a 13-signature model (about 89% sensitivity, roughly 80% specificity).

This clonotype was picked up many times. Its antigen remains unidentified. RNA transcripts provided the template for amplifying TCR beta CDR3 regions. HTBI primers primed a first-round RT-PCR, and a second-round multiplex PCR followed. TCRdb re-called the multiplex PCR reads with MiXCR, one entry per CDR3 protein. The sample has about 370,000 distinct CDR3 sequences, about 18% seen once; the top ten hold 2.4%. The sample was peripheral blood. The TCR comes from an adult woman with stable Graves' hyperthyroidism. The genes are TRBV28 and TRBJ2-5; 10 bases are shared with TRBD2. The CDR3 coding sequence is TGTGCCAGCAGCCGGACTAGCGGCCAAGAGACCCAGTACTTC. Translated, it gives CASSRTSGQETQYF.